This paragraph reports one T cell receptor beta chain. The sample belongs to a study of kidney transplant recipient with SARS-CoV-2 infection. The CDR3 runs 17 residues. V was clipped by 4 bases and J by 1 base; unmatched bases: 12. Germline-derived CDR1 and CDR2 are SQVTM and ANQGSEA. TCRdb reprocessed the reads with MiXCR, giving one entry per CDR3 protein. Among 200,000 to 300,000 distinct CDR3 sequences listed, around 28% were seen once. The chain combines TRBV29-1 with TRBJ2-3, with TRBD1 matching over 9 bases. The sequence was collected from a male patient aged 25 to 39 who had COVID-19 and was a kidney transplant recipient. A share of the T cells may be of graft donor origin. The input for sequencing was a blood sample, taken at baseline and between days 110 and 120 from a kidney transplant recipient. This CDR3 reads CSVVNRDRVSGTDTQYF. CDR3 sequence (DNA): TGCAGCGTTGTAAACCGGGACAGGGTAAGCGGCACAGATACGCAGTATTTT.